Each of the 30 T cell receptor beta chains below was sequenced from the same sample in a study of cytomegalovirus exposure and HLA in healthy donors. Primers: 60 Vbeta forward and 13 Jbeta reverse. Only in-frame clones appear in the TCRdb table, and some are missing; sequencing was by immunoSEQ multiplex PCR. Of around 180,000 clones detected, roughly 88% appear once; the ten largest clones hold around 1.2%. The sequenced material came from PBMCs. The receptors shown here come from a girl aged 2-10 years in good health and CMV-seropositive.

This chain links TRBV6-5 with TRBJ2-7, with 9 positions matching TRBD1. V lost 11 bases and J lost 4; bases outside the gene matches: 6. CDR1 MNHEY and CDR2 SVGAGI come from the germline V gene. This CDR3 contains 12 residues. CDR3 sequence: CAVRTGEYEQYF. CDR3 sequence (DNA): TGTGCCGTTCGGACAGGGGAATACGAGCAGTACTTC.

V and J are TRBV11-3 and TRBJ1-4; D possibly corresponds to TRBD1 (5 bases). This CDR3 spans 15 amino acids. V lost 0 bases to trimming and J lost 9 bases, with 14 bases between them. CDR1 and CDR2 from the germline V gene are SGHNT and YENEEA. Here the CDR3 DNA reads TGTGCCAGCAGCTTAGATCGGGGGGGACGTCAAAAACTGTTTTTT. This sequence encodes CASSLDRGGRQKLFF.

The chain carries TRBV7-8 and TRBJ2-7; the D gene is possibly TRBD1 (5 bases). The CDR3 is made up of 18 amino acids. Germline lookup yields CDR1 SGHVS and CDR2 FQNEAQ. Trimming stripped 1 base from V and 3 bases from J, with 22 bases between. The CDR3 DNA sequence: TGTGCCAGCAGCTTAGTAAGGGGCGACTCTCTCCTATTCTACGAGCAGTACTTC. Protein product: CASSLVRGDSLLFYEQYF.

This clone was picked up one time. The genes are TRBV4-1 and TRBJ1-1, with no clear D. V lost 3 bases and J lost 12, with 20 bases in between. CDR1 is MGHRA and CDR2 is YSYEKL in the germline V gene. CDR3 length: 14 amino acids. The CDR3: CASSHLPREGRPFF. The DNA of the CDR3 is TGCGCCAGCAGCCACCTTCCTAGGGAGGGCCGTCCTTTCTTT.

The chain's CDR3 is CASSQPQGAIEDQPQHF. CDR3 bases: TGTGCCAGCAGCCAACCCCAGGGGGCTATCGAAGATCAGCCCCAGCATTTT. The chain recombines TRBV16 with TRBJ1-5; TRBD1 matches at 8 bases. J lost 5 bases, V lost 2 bases, and 11 bases had no gene match. The CDR3 spans 17 residues. CDR1 and CDR2 from the germline V gene are KGHSY and FQNENV.

The rearrangement joins TRBV14 to TRBJ1-6, with D perhaps matching TRBD1 (5 bases). The V end was cut by 4 bases, the J end by 6 bases, with 22 bases between. Germline-derived CDR1 and CDR2 are SGHDN and FVKESK. This CDR3 contains 18 residues. The CDR3 protein is CASSLIGAGTETNSPLHF. The CDR3 nucleotides read TGTGCCAGCAGCCTCATAGGGGCAGGTACAGAGACTAATTCACCCCTCCACTTT.

The chain has TRBV6-5 and TRBJ2-5; 9 nucleotides agree with TRBD1. This CDR3 is built from 15 residues. Losses at the gene ends were 0 bases for V and 1 base for J; bases not matched to a gene: 0. The germline V gene has CDR1 MNHEY and CDR2 SVGAGI. The CDR3 DNA follows: TGTGCCAGCAGTTACTCGACAGGGGGCCAAGAGACCCAGTACTTC. Translated, it gives CASSYSTGGQETQYF.

J is TRBJ2-7 and V is TRBV9; 12 positions match TRBD2. Trimming took 2 bases from V and 0 from J; bases not matched to a gene: 3. Germline CDR1 is SGDLS and CDR2 is YYNGEE. The CDR3 spans 16 residues. The CDR3 sequence: CASSVGTSGFSYEQYF. CDR3 sequence (DNA): TGTGCCAGCAGCGTTGGGACTAGCGGGTTCTCCTACGAGCAGTACTTC. Using reference TRBV9 and TRBJ2-7 for the parts outside the CDR3, the full variable domain is DSGVTQTPKHLITATGQRVTLRCSPRSGDLSVYWYQQSLDQGLQFLIQYYNGEERAKGNILERFSAQQFPDLHSELNLSSLELGDSALYFCASSVGTSGFSYEQYFGPGTRLTVT.

The chain uses TRBV6-5 and TRBJ2-2; tentative D call: TRBD1 (6 bases). V shed 6 bases and J shed 6 bases, with 14 bases lying between them. Germline V gene lookup returns CDR1 MNHEY and CDR2 SVGAGI. This CDR3 spans 14 amino acids. The DNA for the CDR3 is TGTGCCAGCAGCAAAAACAGGGACGCCGGGGAGCTGTTTTTT. It translates to CASSKNRDAGELFF.

V gene TRBV5-4 combines with J gene TRBJ1-1; weak D call: TRBD1 (5 bases). V gave up 4 bases and J gave up 6 bases, with 13 bases separating them. The CDR3 length is 13 residues. Germline V gives CDR1 SGHNT, CDR2 YYREEE (reference sequence). The CDR3 DNA reads TGTGCCAGCAGCCCCCAGGGAAACTCTGAAGCTTTCTTT. Amino acids: CASSPQGNSEAFF.

The chain combines TRBV30 with TRBJ1-2; D remains ambiguous. Trimming left V 3 bases short and J 4 bases short, with 6 bases between. The CDR3 has 11 residues. Germline V gene data show CDR1 as GTSNPN and CDR2 as SVGIG (reference sequence). CDR3 sequence reads: CAWSVRYGYTF. In DNA form, the CDR3 reads TGTGCCTGGAGCGTGCGCTATGGCTACACCTTC.

The chain joins TRBV4-1 to TRBJ2-3; TRBD2 is a possible D gene (6 bases). Germline V CDR1 and CDR2: MGHRA, YSYEKL. V was pared by 4 bases and J by 0 bases, with 14 bases between. CDR3 length: 16 amino acids. For the CDR3, the DNA is TGCGCCAGCAGCCTCCAGCGGGTACCTAGCACAGATACGCAGTATTTT. Amino acid sequence: CASSLQRVPSTDTQYF.

V and J are TRBV4-1 and TRBJ2-6; the D gene is possibly TRBD1 (7 bases). CDR3 size: 19 residues. Germline lookup yields CDR1 MGHRA and CDR2 YSYEKL. V was cut by 1 base and J by 3 bases, with 19 bases left in between. CDR3 nucleotides: TGCGCCAGCAGCCAAGTCTGGAGGGCAGGGGGTCGTGGGGCCAACGTCCTGACTTTC. This codes for CASSQVWRAGGRGANVLTF.

CDR3 residues: CASSVAGRGNTGELFF. The CDR3 DNA reads as TGTGCCAGCAGCGTAGCGGGCAGGGGCAACACCGGGGAGCTGTTTTTT. The rearrangement joins TRBV9 to TRBJ2-2; D possibly corresponds to TRBD1 (6 bases). The CDR3 length is 16 residues. Germline assignment: CDR1 SGDLS and CDR2 YYNGEE. Deletions cut 0 bases from V and 2 bases from J, with 11 bases between. The full variable domain, its missing parts supplied by reference TRBV9 and TRBJ2-2, is DSGVTQTPKHLITATGQRVTLRCSPRSGDLSVYWYQQSLDQGLQFLIQYYNGEERAKGNILERFSAQQFPDLHSELNLSSLELGDSALYFCASSVAGRGNTGELFFGEGSRLTVL.

This chain uses TRBV7-3 with TRBJ2-3; TRBD2 matches 10 bases. Unmatched junction bases numbered 10, after V lost 5 bases and J lost 5 bases. Germline lookup yields CDR1 SGHTA and CDR2 FQGTGA. This CDR3 is 16 amino acids long. This CDR3 reads CASSPVSGREGDTQYF. DNA of the CDR3: TGTGCCAGCAGCCCTGTGAGCGGGAGGGAGGGAGATACGCAGTATTTT.

The chain is built from TRBV5-4 and TRBJ1-2; perhaps TRBD1 as D (5 bases). The CDR3 is 17 amino acids. Trimming cost V 4 bases and J 0 bases, with 19 bases left between them. From germline, CDR1 is SGHNT and CDR2 YYREEE (reference sequence). The CDR3 loop reads CASSPTSGTGANYGYTF. The CDR3 DNA reads TGTGCCAGCAGCCCGACGTCCGGGACGGGGGCTAACTATGGCTACACCTTC.

CDR3 in amino acids: CAWSRGGATNEKLFF. The CDR3 DNA reads as TGTGCCTGGAGTCGAGGGGGTGCAACTAATGAAAAACTGTTTTTT. The chain uses TRBV30 and TRBJ1-4, with D possibly matching TRBD1 (6 bases). The CDR3 loop spans 15 amino acids. Germline lookup yields CDR1 GTSNPN and CDR2 SVGIG (reference sequence). V was pared by 2 bases and J by 0 bases, with 10 bases between.

The rearrangement uses TRBV4-2 and TRBJ2-1; D is unclear. V lost 0 bases, J lost 1 base, and 19 bases lay in between. This CDR3 contains 19 residues. CDR1 is LGHNA and CDR2 is YNFKEQ in the germline V gene. CDR3 bases: TGTGCCAGCAGCCAAGATGGGTTGACTGCCCCCCGATCCTACAATGAGCAGTTCTTC. Protein product: CASSQDGLTAPRSYNEQFF.

The rearrangement links TRBV19 to TRBJ2-1; no firm D call. V lost 0 bases, J lost 0 bases, and 9 bases lay in between. The CDR3 runs to 16 residues. Germline values: CDR1 LNHDA, CDR2 SQIVND (reference sequence). The CDR3 nucleotides read TGTGCCAGTAGTATAGATTTCCCTCCCTCCTACAATGAGCAGTTCTTC. It specifies CASSIDFPPSYNEQFF.

This clone was recorded many times. The genes are TRBV5-1 and TRBJ2-3; 9 bases agree with TRBD1. The germline V gene has CDR1 SGHRS and CDR2 YFSETQ. There are 17 residues in the CDR3. The trim removed 0 bases at V and 4 bases at J, leaving 9 bases unmatched. CDR3 sequence (DNA): TGCGCCAGCAGCTTGGCGTATACAGGGGGCGGCGCAGATACGCAGTATTTT. This sequence encodes CASSLAYTGGGADTQYF.

CDR3 bases: TGTGCCAGCAGCTTATCCCAGGGTGGCTACGAGCAGTACTTC. Protein sequence: CASSLSQGGYEQYF. The V call is TRBV11-3, the J call TRBJ2-7, with a tentative D call TRBD1 (5 bases). The CDR3 spans 14 residues. V was shortened by 2 bases and J by 3 bases, with 11 bases between the two germline ends. CDR1 and CDR2 from the germline V gene are SGHNT and YENEEA.

The V call is TRBV11-1, the J call TRBJ2-5; 10 bases align to TRBD2. The CDR3 consists of 16 residues. CDR1 is SGHAT, CDR2 FQDESV, per germline (reference sequence). Germline trimming cut 5 bases from V and 1 base from J; bases unmatched to any gene: 7. In DNA, the CDR3 is TGTGCCAGCAGCCCTTTAGCGGGAGGATTCCAAGAGACCCAGTACTTC. This translates into CASSPLAGGFQETQYF.

The chain uses TRBV5-6 and TRBJ2-7, with TRBD1 matching 7 bases. With 2 bases clipped from V and 2 bases from J, the junction kept 4 bases outside the gene matches. Germline CDR1 reads SGHDT; CDR2 reads YYEEEE. The CDR3 consists of 14 residues. CDR3 in DNA: TGTGCCAGCAGCTTCCGGGACAGCCCCTACGAGCAGTACGTC. This codes for CASSFRDSPYEQYV.

The V gene is TRBV30, the J gene TRBJ2-1, with TRBD2 identical over 12 bases. CDR3 length: 16 amino acids. Germline V gene data show CDR1 as GTSNPN and CDR2 as SVGIG (reference sequence). V gave up 0 bases and J gave up 9 bases; unmatched junction bases: 9. The CDR3 DNA follows: TGTGCCTGGAGTGTACCTACTAGCGGGAGGATTGGTGAGCAGTTCTTC. Translation gives CAWSVPTSGRIGEQFF.

The V gene is TRBV7-3, the J gene TRBJ2-1, with 15 bases that match TRBD2. The trim removed 5 bases at V and 7 bases at J, leaving 6 bases unmatched. The germline CDR1 and CDR2 sequences are SGHTA and FQGTGA. This CDR3 spans 16 amino acids. The CDR3 loop is CASSPGLAGGQNEQFF. CDR3 sequence (DNA): TGTGCCAGCAGCCCGGGACTAGCGGGGGGCCAGAATGAGCAGTTCTTC. The variable domain in full, completed from reference TRBV7-3 and TRBJ2-1, reads GAGVSQTPSNKVTEKGKYVELRCDPISGHTALYWYRQSLGQGPEFLIYFQGTGAADDSGLPNDRFFAVRPEGSVSTLKIQRTERGDSAVYLCASSPGLAGGQNEQFFGPGTRLTVL.

The rearrangement joins TRBV9 to TRBJ1-3, with a tentative D call TRBD1 (6 bases). The V gene lost 2 bases and the J gene lost 0 bases, with 12 bases spanning the gap. Germline loops: CDR1 SGDLS, CDR2 YYNGEE. The CDR3 sequence is 16 residues long. The CDR3 sequence is CASSVAGDNSGNTIYF. CDR3 coding DNA: TGTGCCAGCAGCGTGGCAGGGGACAACTCTGGAAACACCATATATTTT.

The V call is TRBV5-1, the J call TRBJ1-4; 9 bases match TRBD1. This CDR3 comprises 15 residues. With V trimmed by 3 bases and J by 4 bases, 4 bases remained unmatched. Germline assignment: CDR1 SGHRS and CDR2 YFSETQ. CDR3 amino acids: CASSSRTGDNEKLFF. The CDR3 DNA is TGCGCCAGCAGCTCCCGGACAGGGGATAATGAAAAACTGTTTTTT.

The chain recombines TRBV7-8 with TRBJ2-3; 11 positions agree with TRBD2. The CDR3 is 18 residues long. Germline CDR1 is SGHVS and CDR2 is FQNEAQ. V lost 5 bases, J lost 6 bases, and 16 bases stayed unmatched. The CDR3 region is CASSPISGGGLPGDTQYF. The CDR3 DNA is TGTGCCAGCAGCCCCATTAGCGGGGGGGGCCTCCCCGGGGATACGCAGTATTTT.

The chain combines TRBV4-1 with TRBJ2-3, with 12 bases matching TRBD2. The CDR3 is 15 amino acids. The V segment lost 6 bases and the J segment 6 bases; nucleotides outside the gene matches: 7. CDR1 and CDR2 from the germline V gene are MGHRA and YSYEKL. CDR3 DNA: TGCGCCAGCAGTCTGACCGGACTAGCGGGGGATACGCAGTATTTT. It specifies CASSLTGLAGDTQYF.

This chain uses TRBV6-1 with TRBJ1-4; 8 bases are shared with TRBD1. Germline V CDR1 and CDR2: MNHNS, SASEGT. The CDR3 is 15 amino acids. The V segment lost 8 bases and the J segment 5 bases; nucleotides outside the gene matches: 10. CDR3: CASLPGTGQNEKLFF. The CDR3 region has the DNA TGTGCCAGCCTTCCCGGGACAGGACAAAATGAAAAACTGTTTTTT.